The present T cell receptor (beta chain) was sequenced within a study of cytomegalovirus exposure and HLA in healthy donors. V dropped 7 bases and J dropped 1; count of bases not matched to a gene: 2. The CDR3 consists of 13 residues. Germline CDR1 SNHLY, CDR2 FYNNEI. This clone was seen a few times. A multiplex PCR was run with 60 Vbeta primers and 13 Jbeta primers. The data were produced by immunoSEQ multiplex PCR, yet TCRdb's version contains in-frame clones alone and is incomplete. This table has about 120,000 clones, around 81% appearing once. The clonotype comes from a woman in her 40s in good health and CMV-seronegative. The sequencing sample was made of PBMCs. The chain joins TRBV2 to TRBJ1-1, with TRBD1 identical over 8 bases. The CDR3 DNA sequence: TGTGCCAGCAAAGGACAGGGGAACACTGAAGCTTTCTTT. Translated, it gives CASKGQGNTEAFF. Using reference TRBV2 and TRBJ1-1 for the parts outside the CDR3, the full variable domain is EPEVTQTPSHQVTQMGQEVILRCVPISNHLYFYWYRQILGQKVEFLVSFYNNEISEKSEIFDDQFSVERPDGSNFTLKIRSTKLEDSAMYFCASKGQGNTEAFFGQGTRLTVV.